The 5 T cell receptor beta chains below come from one sample, sequenced in a study of cytomegalovirus exposure and HLA in healthy donors. PCR primers comprised 60 Vbeta and 13 Jbeta primers. This table comes from immunoSEQ multiplex PCR, and its TCRdb copy is limited to in-frame clones, with some not included. This sample has 95,000 to 150,000 clones; about 76% occur once, and the top ten carry over 25%. The sample taken for sequencing was PBMCs. These receptors were obtained from a man between 60 and 70 years old in good health and CMV-seropositive.

The chain carries TRBV7-3 and TRBJ1-2, with 7 bases matching TRBD1. This CDR3 is built from 13 residues. Germline V gives CDR1 SGHTA, CDR2 FQGTGA. V lost 1 base and J lost 10; bases outside the gene matches: 6. CDR3 sequence reads: CASSLNRGGYYTF. In DNA form, the CDR3 reads TGTGCCAGCAGCTTAAACAGGGGCGGCTACTACACCTTC.

The chain is built from TRBV4-2 and TRBJ2-3; 10 bases align to TRBD2. The length of the CDR3 is 16 residues. Germline loops: CDR1 LGHNA, CDR2 YNFKEQ. After removal of 3 bases from V and 5 bases from J, the junction contained 8 bases not matched to a gene. The CDR3 nucleotides read TGTGCCAGCAGCCAGAATCCCAGCGGGGGGGGAGATACGCAGTATTTT. Protein sequence: CASSQNPSGGGDTQYF.

The chain carries TRBV27 and TRBJ2-1; 9 positions match TRBD2. With 1 base clipped from V and 6 bases from J, the junction kept 10 bases outside the gene matches. Germline CDR1 reads MNHEY; CDR2 reads SMNVEV (reference sequence). This CDR3 has 17 amino acids. The CDR3 bases are TGTGCCAGCAGTTTATGGGTCGGGGCGGGAGGGCCCAATGAGCAGTTCTTC. This codes for CASSLWVGAGGPNEQFF.

This sequence joins TRBV20-1 and TRBJ2-7; TRBD1 matches 8 bases. Germline CDR1 reads DFQATT; CDR2 reads SNEGSKA (reference sequence). The CDR3 runs to 11 residues. V was clipped by 6 bases and J by 7 bases; unmatched bases: 5. The CDR3 sequence is CSAARTGEQYF. The DNA for the CDR3 is TGCAGTGCAGCGAGGACAGGGGAGCAGTACTTC.

This sequence joins TRBV10-3 and TRBJ1-1; 7 bases fit TRBD1. The CDR3 totals 12 residues. V lost 10 bases, J lost 2 bases, and 4 bases stayed unmatched. Germline V gene data show CDR1 as ENHRY and CDR2 as SYGVKD. CDR3 coding DNA: TGTGCCACAGGGACAGCTAACACTGAAGCTTTCTTT. Its translation: CATGTANTEAFF.